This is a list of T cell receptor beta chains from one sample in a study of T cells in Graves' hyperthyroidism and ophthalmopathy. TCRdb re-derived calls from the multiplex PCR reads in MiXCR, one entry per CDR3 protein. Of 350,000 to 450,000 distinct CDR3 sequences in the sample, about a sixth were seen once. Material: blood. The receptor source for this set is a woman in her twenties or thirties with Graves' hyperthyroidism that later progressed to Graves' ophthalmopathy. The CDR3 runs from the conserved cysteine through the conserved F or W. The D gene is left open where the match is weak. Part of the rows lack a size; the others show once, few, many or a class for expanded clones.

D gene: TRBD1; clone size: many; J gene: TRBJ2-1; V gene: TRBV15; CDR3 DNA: TGTGCCACCAGCCGTAGACAGGGGGACAATGAGCAGTTCTTC; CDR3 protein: CATSRRQGDNEQFF
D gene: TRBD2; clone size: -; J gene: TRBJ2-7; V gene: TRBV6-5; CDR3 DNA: TGTGCCAGCAGTTACACGGGACTAGCGGGAGAAGGGTACGAGCAGTACTTC; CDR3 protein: CASSYTGLAGEGYEQYF
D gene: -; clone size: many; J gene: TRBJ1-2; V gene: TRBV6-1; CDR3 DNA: TGTGCCAGCAGTCGGGGGGCAGCTGACTATGGCTACACCTTC; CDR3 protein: CASSRGAADYGYTF
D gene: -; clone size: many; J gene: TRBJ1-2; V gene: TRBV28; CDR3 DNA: TGTGCCAGCAGTTCGGCCGGAACCTATGGCTACACCTTC; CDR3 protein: CASSSAGTYGYTF
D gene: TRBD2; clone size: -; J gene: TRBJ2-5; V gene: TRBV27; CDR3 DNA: TGTGCCAGCAGTTCCCCCCTACTAGCGGGAGAAGAGACCCAGCACTTC; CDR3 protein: CASSSPLLAGEETQHF
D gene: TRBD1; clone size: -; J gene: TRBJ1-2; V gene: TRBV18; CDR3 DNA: TGTGCCAGCTCACCGCGCGGACAGGGGACGTCTGGCTACACCTTC; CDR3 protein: CASSPRGQGTSGYTF
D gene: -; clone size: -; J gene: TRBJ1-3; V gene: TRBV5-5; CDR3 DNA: TGTGCCAGCAGCCGTCGCCCACGGGCCGGTGGAAACACCATATATTTT; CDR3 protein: CASSRRPRAGGNTIYF
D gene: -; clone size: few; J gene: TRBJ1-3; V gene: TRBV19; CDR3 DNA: TGTGCCAGTAGTATAGGACAGAGTTCAACTGGAAACACCATATATTTT; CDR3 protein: CASSIGQSSTGNTIYF
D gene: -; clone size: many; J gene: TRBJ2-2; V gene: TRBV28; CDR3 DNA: TGTGCCAGTTTACCCGCGGCAAGAAACACCGGGGAGCTGTTTTTT; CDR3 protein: CASLPAARNTGELFF
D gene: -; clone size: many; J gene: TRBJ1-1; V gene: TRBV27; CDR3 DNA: TGTGCCAGCAGTTTATCTGGGGGAATGGGTACTGAAGCTTTCTTT; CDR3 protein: CASSLSGGMGTEAFF
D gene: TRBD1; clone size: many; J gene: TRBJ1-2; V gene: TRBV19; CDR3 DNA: TGTGCCAGCCGAGTACCCTCCTGGACAGGACGGTACTATGGCTACACCTTC; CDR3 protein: CASRVPSWTGRYYGYTF
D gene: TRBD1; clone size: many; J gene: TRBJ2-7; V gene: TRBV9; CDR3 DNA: TGTGCCAGCAGCGTAGGGCAGGGGGCATACTACGAGCAGTACTTC; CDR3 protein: CASSVGQGAYYEQYF
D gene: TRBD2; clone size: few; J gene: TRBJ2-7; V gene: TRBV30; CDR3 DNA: TGTGCCATGGACCCTGGCGGGAGGGCCTACGAGCAGTACTTC; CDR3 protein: CAMDPGGRAYEQYF
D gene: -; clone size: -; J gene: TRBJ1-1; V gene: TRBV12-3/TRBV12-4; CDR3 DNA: TGTGCCAGCACATACCTTCCAGGGAACACTGAAGCTTTCTTT; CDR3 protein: CASTYLPGNTEAFF
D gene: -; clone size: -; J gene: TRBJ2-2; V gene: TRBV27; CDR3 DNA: TGTGCCAGCAGTTTCGGGGGGCTCGGCGGGGAGCTGTTTTTT; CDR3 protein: CASSFGGLGGELFF
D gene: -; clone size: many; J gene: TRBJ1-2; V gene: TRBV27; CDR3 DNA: TGTGCCAGCAGTTTACTCGGGATTGACGGCTACACCTTC; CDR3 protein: CASSLLGIDGYTF
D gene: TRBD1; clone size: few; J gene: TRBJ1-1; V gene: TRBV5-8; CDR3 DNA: TGTGCCAGCAGAAAACGGACAGGGGCCCCCCTTATGAACACTGAAGCTTTCTTT; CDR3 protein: CASRKRTGAPLMNTEAFF
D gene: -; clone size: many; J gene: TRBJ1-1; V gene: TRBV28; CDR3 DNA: TGTGCCAGCACCCGGACCGAGAACACTGAAGCTTTCTTT; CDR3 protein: CASTRTENTEAFF
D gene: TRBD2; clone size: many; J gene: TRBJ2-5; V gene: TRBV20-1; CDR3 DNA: TGCAGTGCCAACGGACTAGCGGGGGGGCAGCAAGAGACCCAGTACTTC; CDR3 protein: CSANGLAGGQQETQYF
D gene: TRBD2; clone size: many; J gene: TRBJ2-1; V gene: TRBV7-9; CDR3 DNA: TGTGCCAGCAGCTGGACTAGCGAGGACAATGAGCAGTTCTTC; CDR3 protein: CASSWTSEDNEQFF
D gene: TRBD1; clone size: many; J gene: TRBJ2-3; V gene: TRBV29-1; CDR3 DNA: TGCAGCGCCGATGTTCGACGGGACAGGGTCACAGATACGCAGTATTTT; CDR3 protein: CSADVRRDRVTDTQYF
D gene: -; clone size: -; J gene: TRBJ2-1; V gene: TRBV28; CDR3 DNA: TGTGCCAGCAGTTTAACGGGAGCCCTAATTGAGTTCTTC; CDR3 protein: CASSLTGALIEFF
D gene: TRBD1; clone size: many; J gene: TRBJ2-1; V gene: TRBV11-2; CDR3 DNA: TGTGCCAGCAGCTTAGGCGGCCGGAGGACAGGGTACTACAATGAGCAGTTCTTC; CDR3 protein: CASSLGGRRTGYYNEQFF
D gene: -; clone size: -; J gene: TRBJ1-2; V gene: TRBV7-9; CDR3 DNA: TGTGCCAGCAGCACAACGGGACAAGGCTATGGCTACACCTTC; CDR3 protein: CASSTTGQGYGYTF
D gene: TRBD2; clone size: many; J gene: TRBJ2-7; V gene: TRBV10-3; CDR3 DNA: TGTGCCATCAGTGAGTCAGGGACTAGCGGAACATCCTACGAGCAGTACTTC; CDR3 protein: CAISESGTSGTSYEQYF
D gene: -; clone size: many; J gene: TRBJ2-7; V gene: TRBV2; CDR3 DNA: TGTGCCAGCAGGGAGCGTTTAGGGGGGGAGCAGTACTTC; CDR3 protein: CASRERLGGEQYF
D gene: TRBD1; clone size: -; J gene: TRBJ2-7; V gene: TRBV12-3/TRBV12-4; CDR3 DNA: TGTGCCAGCAGTTTAGGCGGCAGGGGGTCCTACGAGCAGTACTTC; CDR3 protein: CASSLGGRGSYEQYF
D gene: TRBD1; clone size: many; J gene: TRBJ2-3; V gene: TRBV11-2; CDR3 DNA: TGTGCCAGCAGCGAAGGAGACAGGGGTAAACACACAGATACGCAGTATTTT; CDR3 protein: CASSEGDRGKHTDTQYF
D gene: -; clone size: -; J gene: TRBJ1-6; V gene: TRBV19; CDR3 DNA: TGTGCCAGTAGTAACGGAAACAGTAATTCACCCCTCCACTTT; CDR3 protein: CASSNGNSNSPLHF